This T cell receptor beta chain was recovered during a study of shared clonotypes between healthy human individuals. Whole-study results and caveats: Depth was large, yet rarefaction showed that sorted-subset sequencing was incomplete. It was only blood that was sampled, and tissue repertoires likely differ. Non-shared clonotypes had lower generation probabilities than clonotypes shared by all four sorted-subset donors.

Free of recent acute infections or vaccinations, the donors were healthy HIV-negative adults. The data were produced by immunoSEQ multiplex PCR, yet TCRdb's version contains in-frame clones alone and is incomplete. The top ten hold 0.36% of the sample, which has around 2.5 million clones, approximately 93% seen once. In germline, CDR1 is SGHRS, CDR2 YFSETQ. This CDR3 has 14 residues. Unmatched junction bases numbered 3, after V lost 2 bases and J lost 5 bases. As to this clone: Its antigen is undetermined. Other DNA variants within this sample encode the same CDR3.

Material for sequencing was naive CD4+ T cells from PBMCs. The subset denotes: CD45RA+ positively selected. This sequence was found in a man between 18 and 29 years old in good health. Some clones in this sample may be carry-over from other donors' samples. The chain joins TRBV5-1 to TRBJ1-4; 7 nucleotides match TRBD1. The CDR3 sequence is CASSLGGGNEKLFF. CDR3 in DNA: TGCGCCAGCAGCTTAGGGGGCGGGAATGAAAAACTGTTTTTT.